This paragraph covers one T cell receptor (beta chain) sequence. The data were taken from a study of control samples from healthy donors and cancer patients. Sequencing was performed with immunoSEQ multiplex PCR; in TCRdb, only in-frame clones are kept and a portion is missing. The sample includes about 96,000 clones, 80% to 95% seen only once; the top ten take approximately 7.6%. The CDR3 is 14 amino acids. V lost 7 bases and J 2 bases, leaving 14 bases between the germline ends. Germline CDR1 is MNHNS and CDR2 is SASEGT. The chain recombines TRBV6-1 with TRBJ1-2; D remains ambiguous. The source material was blood. The clonotype was recovered from a man between 18 and 35 years old in good health. CDR3 nucleotide sequence: TGTGCCAGCAACGTGGGGAGTCCCAACTATGGCTACACCTTC. This gives the protein CASNVGSPNYGYTF.